The 12 T cell receptor beta chains presented below share a single source sample, sequenced in a study of T cells in tuberculosis. Stated time point: new active TB diagnosis, blood taken before or within 7 days of starting treatment. Assay: immunoSEQ multiplex PCR; the TCRdb copy retains only in-frame clones and omits some. The top ten clones hold around 7% of a sample with about 33,000 clones, about 91% of them seen once. The source was PBMCs, collected at tuberculosis diagnosis. All receptors come from an adult with tuberculosis. Some clones in this sample may be carry-over from other donors' samples.

This chain connects TRBV2 to TRBJ2-1; 9 bases agree with TRBD2. CDR3 length: 14 residues. The germline CDR1 and CDR2 sequences are SNHLY and FYNNEI. V lost 7 bases and J lost 1; bases outside the gene matches: 2. CDR3 nucleotide sequence: TGTGCCAGCACCCTAGCGGGGTCCTACAATGAGCAGTTCTTC. It codes for CASTLAGSYNEQFF.

This chain uses TRBV11-1 with TRBJ1-6; the D gene is possibly TRBD1 (6 bases). V lost 4 bases and J 9 bases, leaving 13 bases between the germline ends. There are 14 residues in the CDR3. The germline V gene has CDR1 SGHAT and CDR2 FQDESV (reference sequence). For the CDR3, the DNA is TGTGCCAGCAGCTCGACAGGTAGGGGTTCACCCCTCCACTTT. Its protein product is CASSSTGRGSPLHF.

The chain links TRBV5-4 to TRBJ2-6; no definite D call. Germline-derived CDR1 and CDR2 are SGHNT and YYREEE (reference sequence). V dropped 7 bases and J dropped 4 bases, with 9 bases sitting between them. CDR3 size: 13 residues. The DNA of the CDR3 is TGTGCCAGCGATTACGGGGGGGCCAACGTCCTGACTTTC. This codes for CASDYGGANVLTF.

The chain combines TRBV6-4 with TRBJ1-6, with 8 bases that match TRBD1. CDR1 and CDR2 (germline): MRHNA, SNTAGT. The CDR3 is 15 residues long. Germline trimming cut 3 bases from V and 10 bases from J; bases unmatched to any gene: 8. In DNA form, the CDR3 reads TGTGCCAGCAGTGAAACAGGGGGTGTTGGATCACCCCTCCACTTT. Translating gives CASSETGGVGSPLHF.

The V gene is TRBV18, the J gene TRBJ2-3; perhaps TRBD2 as D (5 bases). Trimming stripped 3 bases from V and 6 bases from J, with 16 bases between. The CDR3 runs 15 residues. Germline assignment: CDR1 KGHSH and CDR2 LQKENI. In nucleotides, the CDR3 is TGTGCCAGCTCACCCTCGGCGGGTAGGAGGGATACGCAGTATTTT. Translating gives CASSPSAGRRDTQYF.

The chain couples TRBV6-1 to TRBJ2-1; 13 nucleotides align to TRBD2. This CDR3 has 14 amino acids. Germline V gene data show CDR1 as MNHNS and CDR2 as SASEGT. V lost 6 bases to trimming and J lost 9 bases; unmatched junction nucleotides: 5. The CDR3 DNA follows: TGTGCCAGCAGACTAGCGGGGGGGCAGGGTGAGCAGTTCTTC. Its protein product is CASRLAGGQGEQFF.

The CDR3 sequence: CASSPGQPVNTEAFF. For the CDR3, the DNA is TGTGCCAGCAGCCCGGGACAGCCGGTGAACACTGAAGCTTTCTTT. This chain joins TRBV25-1 and TRBJ1-1, with TRBD1 matching over 7 bases. V dropped 6 bases and J dropped 0; count of bases not matched to a gene: 7. CDR1 is MGHDK, CDR2 SYGVNS, per germline. This CDR3 contains 15 residues. The full variable domain, completed using reference TRBV25-1 and TRBJ1-1, is EADIYQTPRYLVIGTGKKITLECSQTMGHDKMYWYQQDPGMELHLIHYSYGVNSTEKGDLSSESTVSRIRTEHFPLTLESARPSHTSQYLCASSPGQPVNTEAFFGQGTRLTVV.

This chain uses TRBV29-1 with TRBJ2-5; TRBD2 might be the D (5 bases). Germline assignment: CDR1 SQVTM and CDR2 ANQGSEA. V was cut by 4 bases and J by 3 bases, with 12 bases left in between. This CDR3 has 13 amino acids. The CDR3 DNA follows: TGCAGCGTTGTTTCGGGGTTAAAAGAGACCCAGTACTTC. It yields the protein CSVVSGLKETQYF.

V usage is TRBV5-4 and J usage is TRBJ2-1; D gene ambiguous. This CDR3 region has 11 residues. Trimming removed 0 bases at V and 9 bases at J, with 4 bases between. Germline assignment: CDR1 SGHNT and CDR2 YYREEE (reference sequence). The CDR3: CASSLAGEQFF. The CDR3 DNA sequence: TGTGCCAGCAGCTTGGCGGGTGAGCAGTTCTTC. Complete variable domain (other parts from reference TRBV5-4 and TRBJ2-1): ETGVTQSPTHLIKTRGQQVTLRCSSQSGHNTVSWYQQALGQGPQFIFQYYREEENGRGNFPPRFSGLQFPNYSSELNVNALELDDSALYLCASSLAGEQFFGPGTRLTVL.

A note on this clone: The junction departs from the called germline gene at one end, perhaps through a read error. This rearrangement joins TRBV7-9 to TRBJ1-2, with D possibly TRBD1 on 6 matching bases. Germline V gene data show CDR1 as SEHNR and CDR2 as FQNEAQ (reference sequence). This CDR3 has 16 amino acids. The CDR3 nucleotides are TGTGCCAGCAACTTAGACACAGGGATTGCTAACTATGGCTACACCTTC. This encodes CASNLDTGIANYGYTF.

The gene calls are TRBV19 and TRBJ1-5; unclear D gene. The CDR3 is made up of 14 amino acids. Looked up from germline, CDR1 is LNHDA and CDR2 is SQIVND (reference sequence). V dropped 1 base and J dropped 3 bases, with 7 bases sitting between them. The chain's CDR3 is CASSIGRNNQPQHF. The CDR3 DNA reads as TGTGCCAGTAGTATAGGCAGGAACAATCAGCCCCAGCATTTT.

The chain combines TRBV7-8 with TRBJ2-7; the D gene is possibly TRBD1 (6 bases). Germline V gene data show CDR1 as SGHVS and CDR2 as FQNEAQ. CDR3 length: 14 residues. Trimming removed 3 bases from V and 4 bases from J, with 13 bases in between. CDR3 DNA sequence: TGTGCCAGCAGCTTTCCCGGGACATCTTACGAGCAGTACTTC. It is translated as CASSFPGTSYEQYF.